The T cell receptor beta chain described here comes from a study of blood T cell repertoires in COVID-19 (dated by TCRdb to the early 2020s). With respect to the entire study: Samples covering the acute and convalescent phases of COVID-19 were provided by collaborators in the United States, Italy and Spain. The sample metadata nearly always contained a de-identified subject ID, COVID-19 status, age in years and sex. Where HLA class I and class II types were available, the types were taken from metadata supplied by the sample provider, not from assay-based typing. The samples were drawn from the first 160 participants of the ongoing ImmuneRACE study and from about 1,200 subjects provided by 6 global collaborators. The prospective study material was composed of cDNA or gDNA derived from T cells, B-cell-depleted T cells, or PBMCs. The repertoires were made available in a free public database intended to serve as a resource for research on the immune response to SARS-CoV-2. Subjects who had been exposed to COVID-19, were actively infected with it, or had recovered from it provided the deeply sampled blood TCRbeta repertoires that made up the dataset. Paper-wide results and their limitations: The amount of clinical and demographic metadata varied by source and participant and was provided uncurated.

Each collaborating institution followed its own protocols to collect whole blood in K2EDTA tubes. Collaborator samples were shipped for TCRbeta analysis as frozen whole blood, isolated PBMCs, or DNA extracted from either sample type. Trimmed from V: 6 bases; trimmed from J: 7 bases; junction bases lacking a gene match: 10. The germline V gene gives CDR1 as MDHEN and CDR2 as SYDVKM. The CDR3 goes from the cysteine to the phenylalanine over 14 residues. This entry keeps only the CDR3 DNA: 42 bases, framed from base 1. The immunoSEQ Assay, a bias-controlled multiplex PCR, was used to amplify TCRbeta CDR3 regions from genomic DNA. In the paper's pipeline: The number of nucleated cells in each sample was estimated by amplification of reference gene primers within the assay. To quantify the absolute abundance of each unique TCRbeta CDR3 rearrangement, sequence reads were collapsed and filtered. For each sample, productive Simpson clonality was calculated by taking the square root of Simpson's diversity index across productive rearrangements. TCRdb holds this immuneACCESS table with in-frame rearrangements only. Some clones are missing; in checked studies, unresolved V genes explain under half, and the rest has no known cause. That table is the source of V, J and clone size, and D and trimming were worked out from the DNA. This sample has under 200,000 clones in its table, and around two thirds of those were observed once. The ten most abundant clones make up about 3% of the sample.

This clone was counted a few times. No antigen is known for it. Base quality data are lacking; no much larger clone is found one base away. The chain is encoded by TRBV28 joined to TRBJ2-7, with 9 bases aligning to TRBD1. This TCR came from an elderly woman with acute or convalescent COVID-19. The source material was peripheral blood. The encoded CDR3 is CASRGQGFLWEQYF. The DNA reads as follows: TGTGCCAGCAGAGGACAGGGGTTCTTGTGGGAGCAGTACTTC.